This T cell receptor beta chain came from a study of monozygotic twins with inflammatory bowel disease. A remark on this clonotype: Antigen: not known.

Regarding the study as a whole: Twins with IBD had fewer clonotypes in common with others than healthy twins, particularly during disease activity. Possibly reflecting limited power, no difference in repertoire similarity was found between concordant and discordant twins. No distinction between different T cell subtypes was possible.

The length of the CDR3 is 14 residues. The germline V gene has CDR1 SGHAT and CDR2 FQNNGV. The input for each TCR library was 3,500 to 4,500 ng of total RNA. With the 5' RACE reads reprocessed, TCRdb shows one record per CDR3 protein and no DNA. This sample's table reports 160,000 or so distinct CDR3 sequences. The TCR was taken from a human donor with ulcerative colitis or Crohn's disease, or a healthy co-twin of an affected twin (not recorded which). Sequenced input: blood. The chain carries TRBV11-2 and TRBJ2-1. This CDR3 reads CASSLELVDNEQFF.